The 21 T cell receptor beta chains given below trace back to one sample, sequenced in a study of blood T cell repertoires in COVID-19. Data came from immunoSEQ multiplex PCR; TCRdb stores just in-frame clones and leaves some out. The repertoire has over 90,000 clones, about four fifths of them found once; the top ten carry 8.5% to 10%. Sequenced sample: peripheral blood. These receptors were taken from a man aged 40-49 years with active or convalescent COVID-19.

This chain uses TRBV18 with TRBJ2-7; 7 bases are shared with TRBD2. V shed 0 bases, J shed 2 bases, and the junction held 7 bases outside the gene matches. The CDR3 is 16 amino acids. CDR1 is KGHSH, CDR2 LQKENI, per germline. The CDR3 DNA sequence: TGTGCCAGCTCACCACCGGGGAGGGCTACACCCTACGAGCAGTACTTC. Amino acid sequence: CASSPPGRATPYEQYF.

The rearrangement links TRBV10-2 to TRBJ2-7; D possibly corresponds to TRBD1 (6 bases). The germline V and J ends were trimmed by 0 bases and 6 bases, with 18 bases remaining between them. CDR3 size: 16 residues. The germline CDR1 and CDR2 sequences are WSHSY and SAAADI. Written as DNA, the CDR3 is TGCGCCAGCAGTGAGTCGAGCAGGGGAAAGGAACTCGAGCAGTACTTC. Its protein product is CASSESSRGKELEQYF.

A single count supports this clone. The chain combines TRBV9 with TRBJ1-2; D possibly corresponds to TRBD1 (5 bases). The length of the CDR3 is 20 residues. The germline V and J ends were trimmed by 3 bases and 0 bases, with 27 bases remaining between them. Germline CDR1 reads SGDLS; CDR2 reads YYNGEE. For the CDR3, the DNA is TGTGCCAGCAGCGGCGACAGCTTTCCTGCGACCCGAAAAGCTAACTATGGCTACACCTTC. This translates into CASSGDSFPATRKANYGYTF.

The CDR3 DNA reads as TGTGCCAGCAGTGAAGGGAGGACCTTGGGGAATTCACCCCTCCACTTT. Translation gives CASSEGRTLGNSPLHF. This chain joins TRBV6-1 and TRBJ1-6; no reliable D call. The V gene lost 1 base and the J gene lost 7 bases, with 14 bases spanning the gap. The germline gives CDR1 MNHNS, CDR2 SASEGT. The CDR3 runs 16 residues.

This clone came up a few times. V gene TRBV2 combines with J gene TRBJ2-1, with a possible D match to TRBD2 (6 bases). The V end lost 7 bases, the J end lost 5 bases, and 33 bases lay between the germline ends. Germline-derived CDR1 and CDR2 are SNHLY and FYNNEI. The length of the CDR3 is 20 residues. CDR3 nucleotide sequence: TGTGCCAGCACCGGGGCCGGGACTGCGCTGGCCGGAATTGGGAACAATGAGCAGTTCTTC. Its translation: CASTGAGTALAGIGNNEQFF.

The J gene is TRBJ2-5, the V gene TRBV19; D possibly corresponds to TRBD2 (7 bases). V gave up 6 bases and J gave up 1 base, with 15 bases separating them. The CDR3 length is 15 residues. The germline CDR1 and CDR2 sequences are LNHDA and SQIVND (reference sequence). The DNA for the CDR3 is TGTGCCAGTAGCAAAGGGGGGGTACCCCAAGAGACCCAGTACTTC. It encodes CASSKGGVPQETQYF.

This sequence joins TRBV5-1 and TRBJ2-5; TRBD1 is a possible D gene (5 bases). Germline V gene data show CDR1 as SGHRS and CDR2 as YFSETQ. The CDR3 runs 14 residues. The V end lost 0 bases, the J end lost 2 bases, and 8 bases lay between the germline ends. CDR3 sequence (DNA): TGCGCCAGCAGCTTGGGACAGCCTCAAGAGACCCAGTACTTC. Translating gives CASSLGQPQETQYF.

The chain has TRBV10-1 and TRBJ2-7; 7 bases align to TRBD1. The ends lost 7 bases at V and 6 bases at J; junction bases unmatched: 18. The CDR3 extends over 16 amino acids. In germline, CDR1 is WNHNN, CDR2 SYGVQD (reference sequence). CDR3 region: CASTPSAGTEPGEQYF. CDR3 DNA sequence: TGCGCCAGCACCCCTTCCGCCGGGACAGAACCCGGCGAGCAGTACTTC.

This rearrangement joins TRBV7-2 to TRBJ2-2; D is undetermined. Per the germline V gene, CDR1 is SGHTA and CDR2 is FQGNSA. V was shortened by 6 bases and J by 2 bases, with 13 bases between the two germline ends. The CDR3 is 15 residues long. The CDR3: CASSFTGSNTGELFF. CDR3 DNA sequence: TGTGCCAGCAGTTTCACCGGGTCTAACACCGGGGAGCTGTTTTTT. The full variable domain, completed using reference TRBV7-2 and TRBJ2-2, is GAGVSQSPSNKVTEKGKDVELRCDPISGHTALYWYRQSLGQGLEFLIYFQGNSAPDKSGLPSDRFSAERTGGSVSTLTIQRTQQEDSAVYLCASSFTGSNTGELFFGEGSRLTVL.

Only a few counts were recorded for this clone. V is TRBV16 and J is TRBJ1-1; D call uncertain. The germline CDR1 and CDR2 sequences are KGHSY and FQNENV. The CDR3 runs to 15 residues. Trimming took off 0 bases at V and 4 bases at J, with 12 bases between the two ends. The CDR3 DNA sequence: TGTGCCAGCAGCCAATCAGGCTCTGAGGGCACTGAAGCTTTCTTT. Translating gives CASSQSGSEGTEAFF.

The chain has TRBV5-6 and TRBJ1-2; a weak D match, TRBD1 (5 bases). The germline V gene has CDR1 SGHDT and CDR2 YYEEEE. This CDR3 region has 13 residues. The germline V and J ends were trimmed by 4 bases and 1 base, with 8 bases remaining between them. CDR3 nucleotides: TGTGCCAGCAGCGCCCAGGGTAACTATGGCTACACCTTC. Amino acid sequence: CASSAQGNYGYTF. Filled out from reference TRBV5-6 and TRBJ1-2, the complete variable domain reads DAGVTQSPTHLIKTRGQQVTLRCSPKSGHDTVSWYQQALGQGPQFIFQYYEEEERQRGNFPDRFSGHQFPNYSSELNVNALLLGDSALYLCASSAQGNYGYTFGSGTRLTVV.

The V and J genes are TRBV5-1 and TRBJ1-2; maybe TRBD1 (6 bases). The CDR3 is made up of 16 amino acids. Germline V lookup: CDR1 SGHRS, CDR2 YFSETQ. Trimming took 0 bases from V and 1 from J, leaving 13 bases between them. This CDR3 is CASSLVQGLVNYGYTF. Written as DNA, the CDR3 is TGCGCCAGCAGCTTGGTACAGGGTTTAGTTAACTATGGCTACACCTTC.

The chain combines TRBV7-9 with TRBJ1-1, with 7 bases matching TRBD1. The CDR3 runs 13 residues. The germline V gene encodes CDR1 SEHNR and CDR2 FQNEAQ (reference sequence). The ends lost 5 bases at V and 4 bases at J; junction bases unmatched: 4. CDR3 bases: TGTGCCAGCAGCCTACAGGGGTCCACTGAAGCTTTCTTT. Encoded protein: CASSLQGSTEAFF.

This clone came up once. This chain uses TRBV6-5 with TRBJ2-1, with 12 bases matching TRBD1. The CDR3 has 15 amino acids. Germline trimming cut 3 bases from V and 7 bases from J; bases unmatched to any gene: 4. Germline V CDR1 and CDR2: MNHEY, SVGAGI. CDR3 sequence: CASSYWDRGRNEQFF. CDR3 in DNA: TGTGCCAGCAGTTATTGGGACAGGGGGCGGAATGAGCAGTTCTTC.

CDR3 DNA: TGCAGCGTTGGGGCTGACACGTTTAATGAGCAGTTCTTC. Its translation: CSVGADTFNEQFF. V gene TRBV29-1 combines with J gene TRBJ2-1; no clear D gene. The CDR3 consists of 13 residues. V lost 4 bases, J lost 7 bases, and 14 bases lay in between. Germline V lookup: CDR1 SQVTM, CDR2 ANQGSEA.

This chain connects TRBV30 to TRBJ2-7; TRBD1 agrees at 8 bases. This CDR3 is built from 14 residues. Unmatched junction bases numbered 3, after V lost 1 base and J lost 1 base. Germline V gives CDR1 GTSNPN, CDR2 SVGIG (reference sequence). As DNA, the CDR3 is TGTGCCTGGAGTGAAACAGGGGGATCCTACGAGCAGTACTTC. Protein product: CAWSETGGSYEQYF.

The genes are TRBV5-1 and TRBJ1-2, with D possibly being TRBD1 (6 bases). This CDR3 contains 13 residues. Germline CDR1 SGHRS, CDR2 YFSETQ. The V end was cut by 2 bases, the J end by 8 bases, with 13 bases between. CDR3 in amino acids: CASSFTGKDGYTF. CDR3 DNA sequence: TGCGCCAGCAGCTTTACAGGGAAGGACGGCTACACCTTC.

This clone was picked up one time. Within the sample, other DNA sequences also encode this same CDR3. V usage is TRBV5-6 and J usage is TRBJ2-5; D gene unclear. The CDR3 contains 11 residues. Germline V CDR1 and CDR2: SGHDT, YYEEEE. V was pared by 1 base and J by 5 bases, with 3 bases between. The CDR3 DNA follows: TGTGCCAGCAGCTTGTCTGAGACCCAGTACTTC. Protein: CASSLSETQYF.

This clone has a count of ten or more. V gene TRBV2 combines with J gene TRBJ1-3; D not certain. Trimming removed 9 bases at V and 0 bases at J, with 6 bases between. The germline V gene has CDR1 SNHLY and CDR2 FYNNEI. The CDR3 length is 12 residues. CDR3 sequence (DNA): TGTGCCAGTCAGGTCTCTGGAAACACCATATATTTT. It encodes CASQVSGNTIYF. Supplemented by reference TRBV2 and TRBJ1-3, the full variable domain reads EPEVTQTPSHQVTQMGQEVILRCVPISNHLYFYWYRQILGQKVEFLVSFYNNEISEKSEIFDDQFSVERPDGSNFTLKIRSTKLEDSAMYFCASQVSGNTIYFGEGSWLTVV.

The V and J genes are TRBV3-1 (or the pseudogene TRBV3-2) and TRBJ1-4, with D possibly being TRBD1 (5 bases). Deletions cut 4 bases from V and 5 bases from J, with 11 bases between. Looked up from germline, CDR1 is LGHDT and CDR2 is YNNKEL (reference sequence). This CDR3 has 14 amino acids. The DNA for the CDR3 is TGTGCCAGCAGCCCCCGGGGGGGGAATGAAAAACTGTTTTTT. It is translated as CASSPRGGNEKLFF.

J is TRBJ1-3 and V is TRBV6-4; no clear D gene. The V end was cut by 5 bases, the J end by 1 base, with 12 bases between. The CDR3 is 15 amino acids. Germline assignment: CDR1 MRHNA and CDR2 SNTAGT. This chain's CDR3 is CASSRQRKSGNTIYF. CDR3 nucleotide sequence: TGTGCCAGCAGTCGGCAGCGAAAATCTGGAAACACCATATATTTT.